Listed here is a single TCR beta chain. The entry originates in a study of blood T cell repertoires in COVID-19. At the level of the study: Donors in the United States, Italy and Spain gave samples during acute or convalescent COVID-19. PBMCs, B-cell-depleted T cells, or T cells were the source of the cDNA or gDNA that made up the material.

As processed by the authors: Nucleated cell counts were estimated from reference gene primer amplification. Repertoires were generated with immunoSEQ multiplex PCR, while TCRdb's copy carries only in-frame clones and drops some. That table is the source of V, J and clone size, and D and trimming were worked out from the DNA. The sample has about 300,000 clones; 85% are singletons. Trimming removed 4 bases from V and 0 bases from J; junction bases left unmatched: 5. This CDR3 spans 16 amino acids. The germline gives CDR1 MGHRA, CDR2 YSYEKL. The sequencing input was peripheral blood. This chain joins TRBV4-1 and TRBJ1-3, with TRBD1 matching 8 bases. The clonotype originates from a human donor in a cohort sampled during active COVID-19. CDR3 bases: TGCGCCAGCAGCCCGGGACAGGACTACTCTGGAAACACCATATATTTT. This gives the protein CASSPGQDYSGNTIYF.